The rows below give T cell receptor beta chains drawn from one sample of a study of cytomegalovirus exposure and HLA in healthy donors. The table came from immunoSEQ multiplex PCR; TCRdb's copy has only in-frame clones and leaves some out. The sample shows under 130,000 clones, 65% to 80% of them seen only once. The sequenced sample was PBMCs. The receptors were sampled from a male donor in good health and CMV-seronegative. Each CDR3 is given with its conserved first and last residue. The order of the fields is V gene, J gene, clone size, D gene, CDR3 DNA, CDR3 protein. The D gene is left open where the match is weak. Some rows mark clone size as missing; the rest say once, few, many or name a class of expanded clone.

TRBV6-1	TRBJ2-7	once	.	TGTGCCAGCGACATGCTGGGCACAGGCTACGAGCAGTACTTC	CASDMLGTGYEQYF
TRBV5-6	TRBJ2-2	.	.	TGTGCCAGCAGCTTTACGAGTCGGGGCACCGGGGAGCTGTTTTTT	CASSFTSRGTGELFF
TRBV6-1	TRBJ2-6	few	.	TGTGCCAGCAAAGTCAGGGGCACTGGGGCCAACGTCCTGACTTTC	CASKVRGTGANVLTF
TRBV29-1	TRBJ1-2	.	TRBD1	TGCAGCGTTGCATTAGGGACAGCTTATGGCTACACCTTC	CSVALGTAYGYTF
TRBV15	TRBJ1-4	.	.	TGTGCCACCAGCAGAGATGAAGTCGGTCGGGGTTATGAAAAACTGTTTTTT	CATSRDEVGRGYEKLFF
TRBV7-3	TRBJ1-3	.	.	TGTGCCAGCAGCCCGGACGGGAGCTCTGGAAACACCATATATTTT	CASSPDGSSGNTIYF
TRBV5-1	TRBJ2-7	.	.	TGCGCCAGCAGCTTCACCGGAGGGGCCTACGAGCAGTACTTC	CASSFTGGAYEQYF
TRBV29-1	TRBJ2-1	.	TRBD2	TGCAGCGTTGAAGATTGGACTAGCGGGAGGCTCAATGAGCAGTTCTTC	CSVEDWTSGRLNEQFF
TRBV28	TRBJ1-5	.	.	TGTGCCAGTTCCGGACAGCTGAACTCGCCCCAGCATTTT	CASSGQLNSPQHF
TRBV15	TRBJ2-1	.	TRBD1	TGTGCCACCAGCAGACTCGTTGGACAGGGGGCCTTCAATGAGCAGTTCTTC	CATSRLVGQGAFNEQFF
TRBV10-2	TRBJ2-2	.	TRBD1	TGCGCCAGCAGTGGGGGGGACAGGGGAACCGGGGAGCTGTTTTTT	CASSGGDRGTGELFF
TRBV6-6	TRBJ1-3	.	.	TGTGCCAGCAGTTACTCGACAGGTCCAGGAAACACCATATATTTT	CASSYSTGPGNTIYF
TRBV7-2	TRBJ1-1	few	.	TGTGCCAGCAGCTTGGCTGTTCAGAACACTGAAGCTTTCTTT	CASSLAVQNTEAFF
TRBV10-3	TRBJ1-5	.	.	TGTGCCATCACCCCGGAACTAAATCAGCCCCAGCATTTT	CAITPELNQPQHF
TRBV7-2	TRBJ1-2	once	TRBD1	TGTGCCAGCAGCTTAGGGACAGGTCGCTATGGCTACACCTTC	CASSLGTGRYGYTF
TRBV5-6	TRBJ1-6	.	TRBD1	TGTGCCAGCAGCCCCCTAGACAGGGGTTCGGAATCACCCCTCCACTTT	CASSPLDRGSESPLHF
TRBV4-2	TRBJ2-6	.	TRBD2	TGTGCCAGCAGCCAAGTTAAGGCGGGAGTAGGTGGGGCCAACGTCCTGACTTTC	CASSQVKAGVGGANVLTF
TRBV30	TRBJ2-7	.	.	TGTGCCTGGAGTGATTCGGGAGAGGACGAGCAGTACTTC	CAWSDSGEDEQYF
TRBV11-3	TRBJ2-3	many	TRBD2	TGTGCCAGCAGCCACCACAGCGGGAGTGGCACAGATACGCAGTATTTT	CASSHHSGSGTDTQYF
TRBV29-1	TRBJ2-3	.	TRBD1	TGCAGCGTTGACGGGACAGGGGCCACAGATACGCAGTATTTT	CSVDGTGATDTQYF
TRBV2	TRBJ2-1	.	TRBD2	TGTGCCAGCATTAAAGGACTAGTTGACAACAATGAGCAGTTCTTC	CASIKGLVDNNEQFF
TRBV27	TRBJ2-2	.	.	TGTGCCAGCACCCTCGGTCGATTGAACACCGGGGAGCTGTTTTTT	CASTLGRLNTGELFF
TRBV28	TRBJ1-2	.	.	TGTGCCAGCAGCCTTCCGGGACTCCGGTTTCGAGCTAACTATGGCTACACCTTC	CASSLPGLRFRANYGYTF
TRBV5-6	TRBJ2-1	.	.	TGTGCCAGCAGCTTGGTCGGGGCGGGGTACAATGAGCAGTTCTTC	CASSLVGAGYNEQFF
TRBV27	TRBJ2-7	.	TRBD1	TGTGCCAGCAGATCGCGTGGACAGGGGGGTGAGCAGTACTTC	CASRSRGQGGEQYF
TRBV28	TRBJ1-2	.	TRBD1	TGTGCCAGCAGGCCTCCGGGACAGGCCGGCACCTTC	CASRPPGQAGTF
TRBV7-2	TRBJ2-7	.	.	TGTGCCAGCAGCTTAGCGGACACTGCCTACGAGCAGTACTTC	CASSLADTAYEQYF
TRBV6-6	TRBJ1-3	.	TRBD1	TGTGCCAGCAGTTACGGACAGGCCTCCTCTGGAAACACCATATATTTT	CASSYGQASSGNTIYF
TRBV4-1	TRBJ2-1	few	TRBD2	TGCGCCAGCAGCTACTTTAGCGGGAGCTACAATGAGCAGTTCTTC	CASSYFSGSYNEQFF
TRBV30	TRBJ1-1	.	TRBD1	TGTGCCTGGCAAGGACAGGGGAACACTGAAGCTTTCTTT	CAWQGQGNTEAFF
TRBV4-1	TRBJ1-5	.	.	TGCGCCAGCAGCCAAGACCCCGGGACTGGGAGCACCGGCCTCAATCAGCCCCAGCATTTT	CASSQDPGTGSTGLNQPQHF
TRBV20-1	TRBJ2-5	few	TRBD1	TGCAGTGCTACAGGGGGAGAGACCCAGTACTTC	CSATGGETQYF
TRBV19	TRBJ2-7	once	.	TGTGCCAGTAGCTCCTCTTTCGGTGACAAGTTCTACGAGCAGTACTTC	CASSSSFGDKFYEQYF
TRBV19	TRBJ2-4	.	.	TGTGCCAGTAGTTCCACACCTGGGCAGGGCCAAAACATTCAGTACTTC	CASSSTPGQGQNIQYF
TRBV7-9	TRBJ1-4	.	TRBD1	TGTGCCAGCAGCTCCCCAGCAGGGGGCACGGCTAATGAAAAACTGTTTTTT	CASSSPAGGTANEKLFF
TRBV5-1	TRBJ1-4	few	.	TGCGCCAGCAGCTTGGGACAACCTGCAACTAATGAAAAACTGTTTTTT	CASSLGQPATNEKLFF
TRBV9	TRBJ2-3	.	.	TGTGCCAGCAGCGTAGCTTGGGGCGAGGCAGATACGCAGTATTTT	CASSVAWGEADTQYF
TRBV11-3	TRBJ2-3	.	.	TGTGCCAGCAGCTCCCCCCGAGGGGGAGATACGCAGTATTTT	CASSSPRGGDTQYF
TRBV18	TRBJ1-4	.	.	TGTGCCAGCTCACCTAGACAGGTGGGGTACGAAAAACTGTTTTTT	CASSPRQVGYEKLFF
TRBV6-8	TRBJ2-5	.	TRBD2	TGTGCCAGCAGTTACCATGGACTAGCGGCCTTACAAGAGACCCAGTACTTC	CASSYHGLAALQETQYF
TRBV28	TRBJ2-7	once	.	TGTGCCAGCAGTCCCGGCCGGGGGGCGGTCGTCTACGAGCAGTACTTC	CASSPGRGAVVYEQYF
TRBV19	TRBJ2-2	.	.	TGTGCCAGTAGTACCCCGCGGACAGGGAGGGACGGGGAGCTGTTTTTT	CASSTPRTGRDGELFF
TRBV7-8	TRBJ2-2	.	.	TGTGCCAGCAGCTCCCCAGGTGACACCGGGGAGCTGTTTTTT	CASSSPGDTGELFF
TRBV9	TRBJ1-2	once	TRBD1	TGTGCCAGCAGTCCCCCGGGACAGGGGACTCGCTACACCTTC	CASSPPGQGTRYTF
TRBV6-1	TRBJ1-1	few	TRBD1	TGTGCCAGCAGTGAACCGGACAGGTACATGAACACTGAAGCTTTCTTT	CASSEPDRYMNTEAFF
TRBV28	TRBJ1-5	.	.	TGTGCCAGCAGGATGCGATCGGAGAGCAATCAGCCCCAGCATTTT	CASRMRSESNQPQHF
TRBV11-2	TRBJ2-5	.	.	TGTGCCAGCAGCTTAGATCGGAGACCCGGAGCGACCCAGTACTTC	CASSLDRRPGATQYF
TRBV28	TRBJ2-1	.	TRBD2	TGTGCCAGCACTCCTTTGGGGACTAGCGGGAGGGCCCCCTCCGGTGAGCAGTTCTTC	CASTPLGTSGRAPSGEQFF
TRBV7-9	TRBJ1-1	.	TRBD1	TGTTCCAGCAGCTCGGGACAGGCTAACACTGAAGCTTTCTTT	CSSSSGQANTEAFF
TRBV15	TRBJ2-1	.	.	TGTGCCACCAGCAGGGGGGGAAGCGTGATTAATGAGCAGTTCTTC	CATSRGGSVINEQFF
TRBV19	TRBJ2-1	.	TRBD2	TGTGCCAGTAGGTCAGGACTAGCTGATAATGAGCAGTTCTTC	CASRSGLADNEQFF
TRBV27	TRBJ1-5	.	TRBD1	TGTGCCAGCAGTTACAGGGGGTTGCATCAGCCCCAGCATTTT	CASSYRGLHQPQHF